This is a list of T cell receptor beta chains from one sample in a study of Ad26.COV2.S vaccination and SARS-CoV-2 variants. Method: immunoSEQ multiplex PCR; TCRdb's copy keeps in-frame clones and lacks some. This sample has around 320,000 clones; more than 70% occur once, and the top ten carry 1.9%. The source material was peripheral blood, sampled in a trial of Ad26.COV2.S vaccine versus placebo. These receptors were obtained from a person aged 18-65 years who received the Ad26.COV2.S COVID-19 vaccine or a placebo. Each CDR3 is given with its conserved first and last residue. D genes are given only for firm matches. Not every row has a clone size; where given, it reads once, few, many or a size class.

TRBV7-9	.	TRBJ2-3	.	CASSLVARSTDTQYF	TGTGCCAGCAGCTTAGTCGCTAGGAGCACAGATACGCAGTATTTT
TRBV7-2	.	TRBJ1-2	TRBD1	CASSMTGGHYGYTF	TGTGCCAGCAGCATGACAGGGGGCCACTATGGCTACACCTTC
TRBV6-5	.	TRBJ2-2	.	CASIRTANTGELFF	TGTGCCAGCATCCGGACAGCTAACACCGGGGAGCTGTTTTTT
TRBV19	once	TRBJ1-3	.	CASSISPSRRSGNTIYF	TGTGCCAGTAGTATCTCCCCATCCAGGAGAAGCGGAAACACCATATATTTT
TRBV9	.	TRBJ2-1	TRBD2	CASSATLSGGRYVDEQFF	TGTGCCAGCAGCGCGACCCTGAGCGGGGGTAGGTATGTCGATGAGCAGTTCTTC
TRBV3-1/TRBV3-2	.	TRBJ1-1	.	CASSLRGGQGNTEAFF	TGTGCCAGCAGCCTCCGCGGGGGGCAAGGGAACACTGAAGCTTTCTTT
TRBV6-5	once	TRBJ2-7	TRBD1	CASNLDRGVSYEQYF	TGTGCCAGCAACCTGGACAGGGGCGTCTCCTACGAGCAGTACTTC
TRBV5-6	.	TRBJ1-5	TRBD1	CASSLRQGRRLSNQPQHF	TGTGCCAGCAGCTTACGACAGGGACGACGCCTTAGCAATCAGCCCCAGCATTTT
TRBV5-1	.	TRBJ2-7	.	CASSLGDGIFLGGEQYF	TGCGCCAGCAGCTTGGGTGACGGGATTTTCTTAGGCGGCGAGCAGTACTTC
TRBV2	.	TRBJ1-1	TRBD1	CASIEEGRGRSEAFF	TGTGCCAGCATCGAAGAGGGCAGGGGGAGGTCTGAAGCTTTCTTT
TRBV24-1	.	TRBJ2-7	.	CATSRLRYEQYF	TGTGCCACCAGTAGGCTACGCTACGAGCAGTACTTC
TRBV6-5	.	TRBJ2-1	TRBD1	CASSPDRTNEQFF	TGTGCCAGCAGCCCGGACAGGACGAATGAGCAGTTCTTC
TRBV11-2	.	TRBJ2-3	TRBD1	CASSFGPGQFTDTQYF	TGTGCCAGCAGTTTTGGGCCGGGACAGTTCACAGATACGCAGTATTTT
TRBV10-3	.	TRBJ1-2	TRBD1	CAIRMGQGVNLNYGYTF	TGTGCCATCAGGATGGGACAGGGAGTCAACTTAAACTATGGCTACACCTTC
TRBV5-6	.	TRBJ1-6	.	CASSLSGTPSGNSPLHF	TGTGCCAGCAGCTTGTCTGGGACACCATCGGGGAATTCACCCCTCCACTTT
TRBV19	.	TRBJ2-7	TRBD1	CASSISGTGLYEQYF	TGTGCCAGTAGTATTTCGGGGACAGGACTCTACGAGCAGTACTTC
TRBV3-1/TRBV3-2	.	TRBJ2-6	TRBD1	CASSRLTGPYGANVLTF	TGTGCCAGCAGCCGACTGACAGGGCCCTACGGGGCCAACGTCCTGACTTTC
TRBV6-1	.	TRBJ1-4	.	CASSEGATRQLFF	TGTGCCAGCAGTGAGGGGGCCACGAGACAACTGTTTTTT
TRBV11-1	.	TRBJ1-2	.	CASSLGAYGHYGYTF	TGTGCCAGCAGCTTGGGGGCGTACGGCCACTATGGCTACACCTTC
TRBV11-2	.	TRBJ1-5	.	CASSLSGGKSNQPQHF	TGTGCCAGCAGCTTATCGGGCGGAAAAAGCAATCAGCCCCAGCATTTT
TRBV5-4	.	TRBJ2-5	.	CASRGGIARQETQYF	TGTGCCAGCAGGGGCGGGATAGCGAGACAAGAGACCCAGTACTTC
TRBV27	.	TRBJ1-4	.	CASSPEGTTNEKLFF	TGTGCCAGCAGTCCTGAGGGGACAACTAATGAAAAACTGTTTTTT
TRBV30	.	TRBJ2-5	TRBD2	CAWSQNRRTSGVQETQYF	TGTGCCTGGAGTCAAAATAGAAGGACTAGCGGGGTCCAAGAGACCCAGTACTTC
TRBV20-1	.	TRBJ1-2	.	CSATYNYGYTF	TGCAGTGCTACATATAACTATGGCTACACCTTC
TRBV6-1	.	TRBJ1-2	.	CASSESGRGGYTF	TGTGCCAGCAGTGAATCAGGGAGGGGCGGCTACACCTTC
TRBV6-6	.	TRBJ1-2	.	CASSTTRVNYGYTF	TGTGCCAGCAGCACAACGAGGGTCAACTATGGCTACACCTTC
TRBV19	once	TRBJ2-3	TRBD2	CASSAGGRDTQYF	TGTGCCAGTAGCGCGGGGGGCCGGGATACGCAGTATTTT
TRBV10-2	.	TRBJ1-3	.	CASSEFGTRGGNTIYF	TGCGCCAGCAGTGAGTTCGGGACCCGTGGGGGAAACACCATATATTTT
TRBV7-2	once	TRBJ1-1	.	CASSSLRSWTEAFF	TGTGCCAGCAGCTCCTTGAGGAGTTGGACTGAAGCTTTCTTT
TRBV27	.	TRBJ1-1	.	CASRSLGGQNTEAFF	TGTGCCAGCAGGTCGCTTGGAGGACAGAACACTGAAGCTTTCTTT
TRBV9	.	TRBJ2-1	TRBD1	CASSSGTANNEQFF	TGTGCCAGCAGCTCTGGGACAGCAAACAATGAGCAGTTCTTC
TRBV9	.	TRBJ2-3	.	CASSVGNGGSADTQYF	TGTGCCAGCAGCGTAGGTAATGGGGGCTCGGCTGATACGCAGTATTTT
TRBV3-1/TRBV3-2	.	TRBJ2-5	.	CASSQEGPGGRKTQYF	TGTGCCAGCAGCCAAGAAGGCCCGGGGGGCAGAAAGACCCAGTACTTC